This T cell receptor (beta chain) was observed in a study of blood T cell repertoires in COVID-19. Germline V lookup: CDR1 SGHTA, CDR2 FQGNSA. Trimming at V came to 6 bases and at J to 4 bases, leaving 9 bases not matched to a gene. The CDR3 spans 15 residues. Libraries were prepared by immunoSEQ multiplex PCR; TCRdb keeps only in-frame clonotypes and omits some of them. The data contain some 60,000 clones, around 70% of them seen just once; the ten biggest clones take up roughly 18%. The TCR originated in a woman aged 50 to 60 with active or convalescent COVID-19. Sample: peripheral blood. The chain links TRBV7-2 to TRBJ2-7; 10 bases agree with TRBD1. The CDR3 nucleotides read TGTGCCAGCAGTTATACCGGGACAGGGGCGTACGAGCAGTACTTC. Translated, it gives CASSYTGTGAYEQYF. The whole variable domain, remainder taken from reference TRBV7-2 and TRBJ2-7, is GAGVSQSPSNKVTEKGKDVELRCDPISGHTALYWYRQSLGQGLEFLIYFQGNSAPDKSGLPSDRFSAERTGGSVSTLTIQRTQQEDSAVYLCASSYTGTGAYEQYFGPGTRLTVT.